This TCR beta chain was captured in a study of OX40 agonist ivuxolimab in advanced cancers. Whole-study context: Intravenous ivuxolimab at 0.01 to 10 mg/kg was given to patients every 2 weeks. Dose-escalation cases comprised hepatocellular carcinoma, melanoma, renal cell or head and neck cancer. Allowance was made for prior anti-PD-1, anti-PD-L1 or anti-CTLA-4 therapy, and approximately 41% had some. General study findings and limits: CD8+ T cells were the subset that, on average, had more expanded clones than CD4+.

Method: immunoSEQ multiplex PCR; TCRdb's copy keeps in-frame clones and lacks some. The sample records around 35,000 clones, 78% being singletons. The CDR3 sequence is 15 residues long. The germline V and J ends were trimmed by 2 bases and 1 base, with 10 bases remaining between them. CDR1 and CDR2 (germline): MNHNS, SASEGT. This clone showed up just once. Its antigen is not identified. This material consisted of CD4+ or CD8+ T cells sorted from blood, taken in a trial of the OX40 agonist ivuxolimab. This chain links TRBV6-1 with TRBJ2-3, with no clear D. This TCR was recovered from an adult with an advanced solid tumor such as melanoma, head and neck, liver or kidney cancer. The CDR3 sequence: CASSEFFVGTDTQYF. The CDR3 DNA follows: TGTGCCAGCAGTGAATTCTTTGTGGGCACAGATACGCAGTATTTT.